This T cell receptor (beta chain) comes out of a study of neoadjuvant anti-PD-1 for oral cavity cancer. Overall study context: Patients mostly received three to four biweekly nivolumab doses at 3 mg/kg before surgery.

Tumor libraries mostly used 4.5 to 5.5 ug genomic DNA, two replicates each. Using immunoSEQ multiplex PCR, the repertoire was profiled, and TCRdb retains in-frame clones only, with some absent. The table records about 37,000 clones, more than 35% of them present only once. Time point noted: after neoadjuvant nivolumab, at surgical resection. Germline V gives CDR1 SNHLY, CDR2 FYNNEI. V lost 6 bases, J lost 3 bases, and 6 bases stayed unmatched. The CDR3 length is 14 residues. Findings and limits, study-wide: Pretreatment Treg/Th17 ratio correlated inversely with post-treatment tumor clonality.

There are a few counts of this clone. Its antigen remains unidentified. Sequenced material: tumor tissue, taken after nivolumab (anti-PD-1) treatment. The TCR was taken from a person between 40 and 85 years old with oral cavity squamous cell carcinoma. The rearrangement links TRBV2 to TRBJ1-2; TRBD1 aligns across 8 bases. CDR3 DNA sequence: TGTGCCAGCAGCCCCCAGGGGGCAGACTATGGCTACACCTTC. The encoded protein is CASSPQGADYGYTF.